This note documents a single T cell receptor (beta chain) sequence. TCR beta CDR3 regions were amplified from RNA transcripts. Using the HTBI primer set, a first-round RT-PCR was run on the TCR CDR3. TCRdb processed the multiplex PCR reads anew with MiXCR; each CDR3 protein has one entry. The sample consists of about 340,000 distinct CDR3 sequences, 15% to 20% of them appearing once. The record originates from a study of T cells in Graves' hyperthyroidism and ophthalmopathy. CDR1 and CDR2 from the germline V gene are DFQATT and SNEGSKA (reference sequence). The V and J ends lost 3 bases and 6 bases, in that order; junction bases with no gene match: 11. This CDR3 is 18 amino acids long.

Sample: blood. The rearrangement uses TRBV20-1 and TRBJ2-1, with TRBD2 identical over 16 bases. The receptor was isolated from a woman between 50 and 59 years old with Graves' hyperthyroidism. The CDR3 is CSASWGLAGGRSGNEQFF. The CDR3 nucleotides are TGCAGTGCTAGCTGGGGACTAGCGGGAGGGAGATCTGGCAATGAGCAGTTCTTC.